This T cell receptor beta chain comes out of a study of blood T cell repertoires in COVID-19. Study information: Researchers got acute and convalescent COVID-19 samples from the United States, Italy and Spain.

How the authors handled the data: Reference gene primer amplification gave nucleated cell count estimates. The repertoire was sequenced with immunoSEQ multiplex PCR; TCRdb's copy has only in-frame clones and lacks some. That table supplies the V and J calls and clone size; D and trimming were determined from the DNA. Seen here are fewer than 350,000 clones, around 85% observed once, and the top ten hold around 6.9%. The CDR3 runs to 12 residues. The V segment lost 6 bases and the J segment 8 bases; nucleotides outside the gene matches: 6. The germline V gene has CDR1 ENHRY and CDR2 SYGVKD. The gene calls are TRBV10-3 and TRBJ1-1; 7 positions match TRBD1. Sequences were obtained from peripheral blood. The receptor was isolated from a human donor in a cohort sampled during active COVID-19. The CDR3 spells CAIREQGIEAFF. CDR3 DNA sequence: TGTGCCATCAGGGAACAGGGGATCGAAGCTTTCTTT.